A selection of T cell receptor beta chains follows, all from one sample in a study of cytomegalovirus exposure and HLA in healthy donors. Clones were read by immunoSEQ multiplex PCR, and TCRdb kept only the in-frame ones, dropping some. The sample carries around 130,000 clones, about 90% recorded once. Material for sequencing was PBMCs. The receptors were gathered from a man aged 25-40 years in good health and CMV-seronegative. Each CDR3 is given with its conserved first and last residue. A D gene is named only where the DNA matches it firmly. Size tells how often a clone was seen (once, few, many) or the class of an expanded clone, and some rows leave it out.

clone size,D gene,V gene,J gene,CDR3 DNA,CDR3 protein
NA,TRBD2,TRBV9,TRBJ2-1,TGTGCCAGCAGCGTCAGTAGCGGGAACTCCTACAATGAGCAGTTCTTC,CASSVSSGNSYNEQFF
NA,NA,TRBV15,TRBJ1-2,TGTGCCACCAGCAGGGGAACACAGGGCCCTAACTATGGCTACACCTTC,CATSRGTQGPNYGYTF
NA,TRBD2,TRBV7-9,TRBJ2-3,TGTGCCAGCAGCCCGACTAGCGGGATACAAGATACGCAGTATTTT,CASSPTSGIQDTQYF
once,TRBD1,TRBV19,TRBJ1-5,TGTGCCAGTAGTAAGGGGGCAGCAAAAAGCAATCAGCCCCAGCATTTT,CASSKGAAKSNQPQHF
NA,NA,TRBV10-1,TRBJ1-2,TGCGCCAGCAGTGAGAACAGGAACTATGGCTACACCTTC,CASSENRNYGYTF
once,NA,TRBV29-1,TRBJ2-5,TGCAGCGTGTCGACTTTAGGGGTCCAAGAGACCCAGTACTTC,CSVSTLGVQETQYF
NA,NA,TRBV11-2,TRBJ1-5,TGTGCCAGCAGCTTAGATCGGGGGGTGAATCAGCCCCAGCATTTT,CASSLDRGVNQPQHF
NA,TRBD2,TRBV6-1,TRBJ2-7,TGTGCCAGCAGTGAACTAGCGGATAGCTCCTACGAGCAGTACTTC,CASSELADSSYEQYF
NA,TRBD1,TRBV5-1,TRBJ1-6,TGCGCCAGCCGACCGGGACAGTCTAATTCACCCCTCCACTTT,CASRPGQSNSPLHF
NA,TRBD1,TRBV5-1,TRBJ2-5,TGCGCCAGCAGCTTGGCGCTGACAGGGAGCCAAGAGACCCAGTACTTC,CASSLALTGSQETQYF
NA,NA,TRBV7-2,TRBJ2-2,TGTGCCGCGACGAACACCGGGGAGCTGTTTTTT,CAATNTGELFF
NA,TRBD1,TRBV5-6,TRBJ2-7,TGTGCCAGCAGCATCCTGACAGGGTACGAGGAGCAGTACTTC,CASSILTGYEEQYF
NA,NA,TRBV19,TRBJ1-4,TGTGCCAGTAGTATGGGGCACCTGGGTGAAAAACTGTTTTTT,CASSMGHLGEKLFF
NA,NA,TRBV18,TRBJ1-4,TGTGCCAGCTCACGAGGTTCAGGGGTTGAAAAACTGTTTTTT,CASSRGSGVEKLFF
NA,NA,TRBV30,TRBJ1-3,TGTGCCTGGACTTCTTCTGGAAACACCATATATTTT,CAWTSSGNTIYF
NA,NA,TRBV4-1,TRBJ2-7,TGCGCCAGCAGCCAAGCCCCAGGCTCGTCCTCCTACGAGCAGTACTTC,CASSQAPGSSSYEQYF
once,NA,TRBV7-3,TRBJ2-3,TGTGCCAGCAGCTTAATAGGGGGAGAGATCACAGATACGCAGTATTTT,CASSLIGGEITDTQYF